The rows below give T cell receptor beta chains drawn from one sample of a study of cytomegalovirus exposure and HLA in healthy donors. TCRdb's copy holds only in-frame clones and misses some; the assay was immunoSEQ multiplex PCR. The table lists around 100,000 clones, around 80% of them singletons. The specimen was PBMCs. These TCRs come from a woman younger than 30 in good health and CMV-seropositive. The CDR3 runs from the conserved cysteine through the conserved F or W. The D gene is left open where the match is weak. Where a row states a size, it is once, few, many or the class of an expanded clone; other rows omit it.

abundance: once
j_gene: TRBJ1-1
v_gene: TRBV19
d_gene: TRBD1
len: 14
CDR3nt: TGTGCCAGTAGTTTCAAGGGACAGGGGGCGGAAGCTTTCTTT
CDR3aa: CASSFKGQGAEAFF

abundance: NA
j_gene: TRBJ2-6
v_gene: TRBV19
d_gene: NA
len: 18
CDR3nt: TGTGCCAGTAGTATCATCAGGGGTACGGACTCTGGGGCCAACGTCCTGACTTTC
CDR3aa: CASSIIRGTDSGANVLTF

abundance: NA
j_gene: TRBJ2-1
v_gene: TRBV2
d_gene: NA
len: 15
CDR3nt: TGTGCCAGCTGTTACGACAGGAGCTCCTACAATGAGCAGTTCTTC
CDR3aa: CASCYDRSSYNEQFF

abundance: NA
j_gene: TRBJ2-1
v_gene: TRBV4-3
d_gene: TRBD2
len: 15
CDR3nt: TGCGCCAGCAGCCAAGAACTAGCGGGAGGGCGTGAGCAGTTCTTC
CDR3aa: CASSQELAGGREQFF

abundance: NA
j_gene: TRBJ1-1
v_gene: TRBV9
d_gene: NA
len: 13
CDR3nt: TGTGCCAGCAGCGTATCGAGAGACACTGAAGCTTTCTTT
CDR3aa: CASSVSRDTEAFF

abundance: NA
j_gene: TRBJ1-5
v_gene: TRBV7-2
d_gene: NA
len: 16
CDR3nt: TGTGCCAGCCGCCGGGGGGGGGCAGATCACAATCAGCCCCAGCATTTT
CDR3aa: CASRRGGADHNQPQHF

abundance: NA
j_gene: TRBJ1-2
v_gene: TRBV5-1
d_gene: NA
len: 15
CDR3nt: TGCGCCAGCAGCTGGACCCTGACAGGTGTTGACGGCTACACCTTC
CDR3aa: CASSWTLTGVDGYTF

abundance: NA
j_gene: TRBJ2-5
v_gene: TRBV18
d_gene: TRBD2
len: 14
CDR3nt: TGTGCCAGCTCACCGGGCGGGAGGAAAGAGACCCAGTACTTC
CDR3aa: CASSPGGRKETQYF

abundance: few
j_gene: TRBJ1-4
v_gene: TRBV6-6
d_gene: NA
len: 13
CDR3nt: TGTGCCAGTGGCAGTCCAACTAATGAAAAACTGTTTTTT
CDR3aa: CASGSPTNEKLFF

abundance: few
j_gene: TRBJ1-1
v_gene: TRBV2
d_gene: NA
len: 13
CDR3nt: TGTGCCAGCAGTGAAGAACAGTATACTGAAGCTTTCTTT
CDR3aa: CASSEEQYTEAFF

abundance: NA
j_gene: TRBJ1-4
v_gene: TRBV7-7
d_gene: NA
len: 13
CDR3nt: TGTGCTAGCAGCCCAGGACAGAGTGAAAAACTGTTTTTT
CDR3aa: CASSPGQSEKLFF

abundance: NA
j_gene: TRBJ2-7
v_gene: TRBV6-1
d_gene: NA
len: 16
CDR3nt: TGTGCCAGCAGTGAAGCGGGTTCGAGCGGATACTACGAGCAGTACTTC
CDR3aa: CASSEAGSSGYYEQYF

abundance: NA
j_gene: TRBJ2-3
v_gene: TRBV6-6
d_gene: NA
len: 15
CDR3nt: TGTGCCAGCAGTCGCGGGGTGGGGGTGGAAGATACGCAGTATTTT
CDR3aa: CASSRGVGVEDTQYF

abundance: NA
j_gene: TRBJ1-5
v_gene: TRBV5-4
d_gene: TRBD1
len: 17
CDR3nt: TGTGCCAGCAGCTTGGGAGGACAGGGGGGCTCCAATCAGCCCCAGCATTTT
CDR3aa: CASSLGGQGGSNQPQHF

abundance: once
j_gene: TRBJ2-1
v_gene: TRBV27
d_gene: TRBD2
len: 14
CDR3nt: TGTGCCAGCAGTACGCCCGGGACTAGAAACGAGCAGTTCTTC
CDR3aa: CASSTPGTRNEQFF

abundance: NA
j_gene: TRBJ2-5
v_gene: TRBV29-1
d_gene: TRBD2
len: 15
CDR3nt: TGCAGCGTTGTGGGGAAGCGGGAGGACCGAGGGACCCAGTACTTC
CDR3aa: CSVVGKREDRGTQYF

abundance: few
j_gene: TRBJ1-4
v_gene: TRBV9
d_gene: NA
len: 14
CDR3nt: TGTGCCAGCAGCCCTCAGGCAATTAATGAAAAACTGTTTTTT
CDR3aa: CASSPQAINEKLFF

abundance: NA
j_gene: TRBJ2-2
v_gene: TRBV10-1
d_gene: NA
len: 15
CDR3nt: TGCGCCAGCAGTGAGTCAGGGGCCAACACCGGGGAGCTGTTTTTT
CDR3aa: CASSESGANTGELFF

abundance: once
j_gene: TRBJ1-1
v_gene: TRBV23-1
d_gene: TRBD1
len: 15
CDR3nt: TGCGCCAGCAGTCAATCAACAGGGGTGGAAACTGAAGCTTTCTTT
CDR3aa: CASSQSTGVETEAFF

abundance: few
j_gene: TRBJ1-1
v_gene: TRBV21-1
d_gene: NA
len: 21
CDR3nt: TGTGCCAGCTCAAATCCCACCGCGAATGACGGTATACCGAGGAAGGACACTGAAGCTTTCTTT
CDR3aa: CASSNPTANDGIPRKDTEAFF

abundance: NA
j_gene: TRBJ2-2
v_gene: TRBV10-1
d_gene: TRBD2
len: 14
CDR3nt: TGCGCCAGCAGCCCTGCGGGGGACACCGGGGAGCTGTTTTTT
CDR3aa: CASSPAGDTGELFF

abundance: few
j_gene: TRBJ2-1
v_gene: TRBV6-4
d_gene: NA
len: 13
CDR3nt: TGTGCCAGCAGTGAGGGTAGCCACAATGAGCAGTTCTTC
CDR3aa: CASSEGSHNEQFF

abundance: NA
j_gene: TRBJ2-6
v_gene: TRBV7-3
d_gene: NA
len: 15
CDR3nt: TGTGCCAGCAGCGTACAGGGTTCTGGGGCCAACGTCCTGACTTTC
CDR3aa: CASSVQGSGANVLTF

abundance: NA
j_gene: TRBJ1-5
v_gene: TRBV27
d_gene: NA
len: 12
CDR3nt: TGTGCCAGCAGTCCTCTCGGGGAGCCCCAGCATTTT
CDR3aa: CASSPLGEPQHF

abundance: NA
j_gene: TRBJ2-1
v_gene: TRBV13
d_gene: TRBD1
len: 16
CDR3nt: TGTGCCAGCAGCTTAGGACAGGGGGTTTTCCGCAATGAGCAGTTCTTC
CDR3aa: CASSLGQGVFRNEQFF

abundance: NA
j_gene: TRBJ1-2
v_gene: TRBV19
d_gene: NA
len: 13
CDR3nt: TGTGCCAGTAGTATAGAAGGGAGGAGTGGCTACACCTTC
CDR3aa: CASSIEGRSGYTF

abundance: NA
j_gene: TRBJ2-1
v_gene: TRBV4-3
d_gene: NA
len: 15
CDR3nt: TGCGCCAGCAGCCAAGATGTCCGGGAGAAGAGTGAGCAGTTCTTC
CDR3aa: CASSQDVREKSEQFF

abundance: NA
j_gene: TRBJ2-7
v_gene: TRBV19
d_gene: TRBD1
len: 14
CDR3nt: TGTGCCAGTAGTATGGGACAGGGAATAAACGAGCAGTACTTC
CDR3aa: CASSMGQGINEQYF

abundance: NA
j_gene: TRBJ1-2
v_gene: TRBV25-1
d_gene: NA
len: 14
CDR3nt: TGTGCCAGCCGGGGAGCAGGGGCACTTAATGGCTACACCTTC
CDR3aa: CASRGAGALNGYTF

abundance: NA
j_gene: TRBJ2-3
v_gene: TRBV27
d_gene: NA
len: 14
CDR3nt: TGTGCCAGCAGTTTTGAACCACACACAGATACGCAGTATTTT
CDR3aa: CASSFEPHTDTQYF

abundance: NA
j_gene: TRBJ2-3
v_gene: TRBV15
d_gene: TRBD2
len: 15
CDR3nt: TGTGCCACTTCCATGGTGGTAGCGGGAGGAGATACGCAGTATTTT
CDR3aa: CATSMVVAGGDTQYF

abundance: NA
j_gene: TRBJ2-1
v_gene: TRBV25-1
d_gene: TRBD2
len: 17
CDR3nt: TGTGCCAGCAGTGGACTAGCGGGCCTGGTTACTTACAATGAGCAGTTCTTC
CDR3aa: CASSGLAGLVTYNEQFF

abundance: NA
j_gene: TRBJ1-2
v_gene: TRBV30
d_gene: TRBD1
len: 13
CDR3nt: TGTGCCTGGAGTCTCGTTACAGGGGATGGCTACACCTTC
CDR3aa: CAWSLVTGDGYTF

abundance: NA
j_gene: TRBJ2-3
v_gene: TRBV9
d_gene: TRBD2
len: 17
CDR3nt: TGTGCCAGCAGCGTAGGTTTGTGGGGGGGAACCACAGATACGCAGTATTTT
CDR3aa: CASSVGLWGGTTDTQYF

abundance: NA
j_gene: TRBJ2-7
v_gene: TRBV28
d_gene: TRBD1
len: 14
CDR3nt: TGTGCCAGCAGGGACAGGGGACTACCTTACGAGCAGTACTTC
CDR3aa: CASRDRGLPYEQYF

abundance: NA
j_gene: TRBJ2-7
v_gene: TRBV6-5
d_gene: NA
len: 13
CDR3nt: TGTGCCAGCAGTTACAGCGCCCTTGGCGAGCAGTACTTC
CDR3aa: CASSYSALGEQYF

abundance: NA
j_gene: TRBJ1-5
v_gene: TRBV6-4
d_gene: TRBD1
len: 16
CDR3nt: TGTGCCAGCAGAGAGGGGGACAGGTCCCAATTCCAGCCCCAGCATTTT
CDR3aa: CASREGDRSQFQPQHF

abundance: NA
j_gene: TRBJ2-6
v_gene: TRBV5-1
d_gene: TRBD2
len: 19
CDR3nt: TGCGCCAGCAGCCTTAGAGGGACTAGCGGGGAGAGGGGGGCCAACGTCCTGACTTTC
CDR3aa: CASSLRGTSGERGANVLTF

abundance: NA
j_gene: TRBJ2-3
v_gene: TRBV27
d_gene: NA
len: 17
CDR3nt: TGTGCCAGCAGTTTGTTACGGACTGTCGCTAGCACAGATACGCAGTATTTT
CDR3aa: CASSLLRTVASTDTQYF